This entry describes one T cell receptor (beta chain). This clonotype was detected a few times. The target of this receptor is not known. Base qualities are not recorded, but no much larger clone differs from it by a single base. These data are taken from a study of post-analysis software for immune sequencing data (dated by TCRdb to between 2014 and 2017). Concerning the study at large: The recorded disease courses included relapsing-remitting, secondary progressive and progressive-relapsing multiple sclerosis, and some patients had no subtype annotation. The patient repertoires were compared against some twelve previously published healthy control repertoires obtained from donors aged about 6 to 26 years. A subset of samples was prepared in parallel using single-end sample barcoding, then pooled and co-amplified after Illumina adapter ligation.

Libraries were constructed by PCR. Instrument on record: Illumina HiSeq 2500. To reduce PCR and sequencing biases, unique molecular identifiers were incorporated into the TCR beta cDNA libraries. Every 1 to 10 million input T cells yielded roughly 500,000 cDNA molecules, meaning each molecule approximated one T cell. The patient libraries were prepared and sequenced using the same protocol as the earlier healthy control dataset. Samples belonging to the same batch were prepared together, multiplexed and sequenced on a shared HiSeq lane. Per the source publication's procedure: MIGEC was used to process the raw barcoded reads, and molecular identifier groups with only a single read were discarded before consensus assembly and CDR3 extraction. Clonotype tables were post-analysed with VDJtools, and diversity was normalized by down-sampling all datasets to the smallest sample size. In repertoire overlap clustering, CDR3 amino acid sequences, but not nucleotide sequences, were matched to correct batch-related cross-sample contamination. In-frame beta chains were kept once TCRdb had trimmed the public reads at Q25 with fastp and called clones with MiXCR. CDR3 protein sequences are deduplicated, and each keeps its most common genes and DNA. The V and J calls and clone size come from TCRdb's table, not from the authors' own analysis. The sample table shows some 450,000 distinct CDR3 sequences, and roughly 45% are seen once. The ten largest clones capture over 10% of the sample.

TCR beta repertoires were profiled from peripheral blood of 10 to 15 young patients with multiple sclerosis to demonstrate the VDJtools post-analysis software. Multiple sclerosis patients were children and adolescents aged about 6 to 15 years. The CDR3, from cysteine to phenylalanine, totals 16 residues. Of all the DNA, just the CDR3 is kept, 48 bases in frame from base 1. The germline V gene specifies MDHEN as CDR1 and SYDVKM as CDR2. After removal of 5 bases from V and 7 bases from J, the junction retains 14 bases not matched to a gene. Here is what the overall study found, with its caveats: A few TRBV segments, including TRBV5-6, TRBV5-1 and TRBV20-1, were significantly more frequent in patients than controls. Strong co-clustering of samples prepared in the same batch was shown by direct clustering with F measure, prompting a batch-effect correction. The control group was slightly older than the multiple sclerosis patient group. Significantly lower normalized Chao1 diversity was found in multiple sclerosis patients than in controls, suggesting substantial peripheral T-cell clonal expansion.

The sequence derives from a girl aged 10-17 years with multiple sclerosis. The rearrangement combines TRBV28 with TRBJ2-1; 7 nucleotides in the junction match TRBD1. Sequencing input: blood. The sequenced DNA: TGTGCCAGCAGTCCCGAGACAGGGTCGGGGTGGAATGAGCAGTTCTTC. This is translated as CASSPETGSGWNEQFF. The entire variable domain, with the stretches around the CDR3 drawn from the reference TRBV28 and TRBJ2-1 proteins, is DVKVTQSSRYLVKRTGEKVFLECVQDMDHENMFWYRQDPGLGLRLIYFSYDVKMKEKGDIPEGYSVSREKKERFSLILESASTNQTSMYLCASSPETGSGWNEQFFGPGTRLTVL.